This TCR beta chain was profiled in a study of PD-1 blockade in classical Hodgkin lymphoma. General observations from the study: Diversity in CD4+ TCRs, unlike that measured in CD8+ TCRs, had risen significantly by C4D1.

This CDR3 contains 14 residues. In germline, CDR1 is LNHDA, CDR2 SQIVND (reference sequence). With 10 bases clipped from V and 10 bases from J, the junction kept 10 bases outside the gene matches. Only in-frame clones appear in the TCRdb table, and some are missing; sequencing was by immunoSEQ multiplex PCR. The table lists roughly 40,000 clones, roughly two thirds of them singletons, with around 3% in the top ten. This clone has a handful of counts. Antigen: not known. Specified time point: cycle 4 day 1 (C4D1), after about 6 weeks of nivolumab. Every patient experienced relapse after autologous stem cell transplantation, and brentuximab vedotin exposure varied. Progressive disease, partial response or complete response was each patient's best response.

V usage is TRBV19 and J usage is TRBJ1-6; TRBD1 aligns across 10 bases. The source is a human donor with classical Hodgkin lymphoma. The material was peripheral blood mononuclear cells (PBMCs), obtained before the fourth cycle of nivolumab. CDR3 DNA sequence: TGTGCCACCCAGGGGGGGACAGGGGCCTCACCCCTCCACTTT. Its protein product is CATQGGTGASPLHF.